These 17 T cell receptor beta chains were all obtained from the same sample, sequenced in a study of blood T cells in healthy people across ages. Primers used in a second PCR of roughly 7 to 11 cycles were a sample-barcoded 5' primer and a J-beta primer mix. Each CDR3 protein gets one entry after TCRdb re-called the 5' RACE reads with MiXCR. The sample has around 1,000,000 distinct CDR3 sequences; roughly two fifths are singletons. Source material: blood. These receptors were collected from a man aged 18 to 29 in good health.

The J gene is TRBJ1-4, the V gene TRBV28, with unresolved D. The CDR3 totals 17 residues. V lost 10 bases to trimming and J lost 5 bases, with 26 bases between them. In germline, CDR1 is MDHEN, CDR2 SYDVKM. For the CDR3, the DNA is TGTGCCACCTCTGCCGCCCAACTCCTGCAAGGGAATGAAAAACTGTTTTTT. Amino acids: CATSAAQLLQGNEKLFF.

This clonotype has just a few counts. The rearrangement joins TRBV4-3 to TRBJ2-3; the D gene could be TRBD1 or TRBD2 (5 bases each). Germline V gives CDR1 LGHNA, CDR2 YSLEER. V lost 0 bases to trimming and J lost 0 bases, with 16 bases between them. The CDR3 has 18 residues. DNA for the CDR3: TGCGCCAGCAGCCAAGATCTCGGGACCAGTGGAAGCACAGATACGCAGTATTTT. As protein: CASSQDLGTSGSTDTQYF.

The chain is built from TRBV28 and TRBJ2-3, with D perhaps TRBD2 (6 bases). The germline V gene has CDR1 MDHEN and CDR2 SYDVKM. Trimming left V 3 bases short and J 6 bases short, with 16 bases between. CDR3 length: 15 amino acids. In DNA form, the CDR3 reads TGTGCCAGCAGTTTGGGCGGGGCGCCCGGGGATACGCAGTATTTT. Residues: CASSLGGAPGDTQYF.

The CDR3 nucleotides read TGTGCCAGCAGCTTTAACCGGGACAGGGGAAACTATGGCTACACCTTC. Its protein is CASSFNRDRGNYGYTF. The rearrangement links TRBV7-2 to TRBJ1-2; 10 nucleotides agree with TRBD1. V shed 3 bases, J shed 2 bases, and the junction held 6 bases outside the gene matches. The CDR3 contains 16 residues. CDR1 is SGHTA, CDR2 FQGNSA, per germline.

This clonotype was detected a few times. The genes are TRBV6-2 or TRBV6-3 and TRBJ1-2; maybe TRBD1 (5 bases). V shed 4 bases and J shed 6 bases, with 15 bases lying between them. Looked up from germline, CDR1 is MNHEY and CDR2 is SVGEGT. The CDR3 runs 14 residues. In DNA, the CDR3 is TGTGCCAGCAGTTCCCCTCCAGGGATAAATGGCTACACCTTC. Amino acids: CASSSPPGINGYTF.

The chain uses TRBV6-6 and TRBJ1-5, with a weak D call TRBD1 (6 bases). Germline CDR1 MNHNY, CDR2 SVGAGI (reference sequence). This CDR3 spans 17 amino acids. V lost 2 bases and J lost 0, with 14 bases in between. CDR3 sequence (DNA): TGTGCCAGCAGTTACGGGGGGCAGCAGTATAGCAATCAGCCCCAGCATTTT. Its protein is CASSYGGQQYSNQPQHF.

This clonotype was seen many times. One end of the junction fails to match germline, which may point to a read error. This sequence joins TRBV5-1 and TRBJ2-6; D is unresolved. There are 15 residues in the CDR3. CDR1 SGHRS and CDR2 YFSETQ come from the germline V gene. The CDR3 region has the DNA TGTGCCAGCAGTTTAGAAAGCTCTGGGGCCAACGTCCTGACTTTC. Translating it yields CASSLESSGANVLTF.

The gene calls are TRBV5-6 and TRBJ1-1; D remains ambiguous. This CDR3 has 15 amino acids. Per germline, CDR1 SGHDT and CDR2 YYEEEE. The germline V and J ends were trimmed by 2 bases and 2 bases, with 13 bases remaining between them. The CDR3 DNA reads TGTGCCAGCAGCTTACGGGCGGAACTAAACACTGAAGCTTTCTTT. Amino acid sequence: CASSLRAELNTEAFF.

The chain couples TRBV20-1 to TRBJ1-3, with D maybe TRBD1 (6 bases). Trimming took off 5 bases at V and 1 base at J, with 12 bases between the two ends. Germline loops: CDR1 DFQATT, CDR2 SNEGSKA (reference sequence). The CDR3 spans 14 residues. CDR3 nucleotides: TGCAGTGCTGAACACAGGGTTTCTGGAAACACCATATATTTT. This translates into CSAEHRVSGNTIYF.

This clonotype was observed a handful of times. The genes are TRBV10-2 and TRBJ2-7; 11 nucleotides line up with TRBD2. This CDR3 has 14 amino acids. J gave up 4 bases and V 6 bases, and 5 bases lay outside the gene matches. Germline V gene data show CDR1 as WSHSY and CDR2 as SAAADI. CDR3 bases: TGCGCCAGCAGACCTAGCGGGGGGAAATACGAGCAGTACTTC. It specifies CASRPSGGKYEQYF.

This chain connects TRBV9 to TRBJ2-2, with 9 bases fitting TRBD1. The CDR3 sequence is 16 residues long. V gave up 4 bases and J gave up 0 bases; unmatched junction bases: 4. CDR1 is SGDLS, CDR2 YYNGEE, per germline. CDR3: CASSSRTGANTGELFF. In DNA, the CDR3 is TGTGCCAGCAGCTCCCGGACAGGGGCGAACACCGGGGAGCTGTTTTTT.

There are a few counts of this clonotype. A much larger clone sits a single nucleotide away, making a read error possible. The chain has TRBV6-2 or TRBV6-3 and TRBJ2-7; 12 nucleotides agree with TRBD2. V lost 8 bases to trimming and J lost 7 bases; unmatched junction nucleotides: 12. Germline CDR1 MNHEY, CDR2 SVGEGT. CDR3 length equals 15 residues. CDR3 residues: CASEGTSGRYNEQYF. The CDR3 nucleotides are TGTGCCAGCGAAGGGACTAGCGGGCGTTACAATGAGCAGTACTTC.

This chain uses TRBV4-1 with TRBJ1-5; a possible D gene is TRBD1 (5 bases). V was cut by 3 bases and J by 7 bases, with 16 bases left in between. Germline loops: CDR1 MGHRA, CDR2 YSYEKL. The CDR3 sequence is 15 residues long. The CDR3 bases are TGCGCCAGCAGCCACCCTGGGAGAGGGGACCAGCCCCAGCATTTT. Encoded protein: CASSHPGRGDQPQHF.

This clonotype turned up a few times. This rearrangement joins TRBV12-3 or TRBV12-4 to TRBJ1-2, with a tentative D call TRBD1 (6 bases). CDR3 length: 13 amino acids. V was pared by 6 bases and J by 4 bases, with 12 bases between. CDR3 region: CASRLQGAYGYTF. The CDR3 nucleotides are TGTGCCAGCAGACTACAGGGTGCCTATGGCTACACCTTC.

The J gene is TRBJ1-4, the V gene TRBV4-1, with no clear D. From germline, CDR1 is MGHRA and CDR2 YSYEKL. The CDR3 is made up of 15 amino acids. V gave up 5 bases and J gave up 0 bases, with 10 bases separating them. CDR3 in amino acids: CASSKVEATNEKLFF. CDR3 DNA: TGCGCCAGCAGCAAGGTGGAAGCAACTAATGAAAAACTGTTTTTT.

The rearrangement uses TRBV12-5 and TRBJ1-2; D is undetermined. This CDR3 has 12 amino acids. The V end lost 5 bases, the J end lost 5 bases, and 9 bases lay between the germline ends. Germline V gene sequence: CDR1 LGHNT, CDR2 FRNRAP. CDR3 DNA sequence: TGTGCTAGTGGTGCCGACAATTATGGCTACACCTTC. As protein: CASGADNYGYTF.

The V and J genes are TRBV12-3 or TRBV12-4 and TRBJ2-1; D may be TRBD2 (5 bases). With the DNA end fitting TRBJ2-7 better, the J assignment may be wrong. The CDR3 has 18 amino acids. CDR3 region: CASSGAGLSPSSYNEQYF. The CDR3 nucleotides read TGTGCCAGCAGTGGTGCGGGTCTATCCCCGAGCTCCTACAATGAGCAGTACTTC.